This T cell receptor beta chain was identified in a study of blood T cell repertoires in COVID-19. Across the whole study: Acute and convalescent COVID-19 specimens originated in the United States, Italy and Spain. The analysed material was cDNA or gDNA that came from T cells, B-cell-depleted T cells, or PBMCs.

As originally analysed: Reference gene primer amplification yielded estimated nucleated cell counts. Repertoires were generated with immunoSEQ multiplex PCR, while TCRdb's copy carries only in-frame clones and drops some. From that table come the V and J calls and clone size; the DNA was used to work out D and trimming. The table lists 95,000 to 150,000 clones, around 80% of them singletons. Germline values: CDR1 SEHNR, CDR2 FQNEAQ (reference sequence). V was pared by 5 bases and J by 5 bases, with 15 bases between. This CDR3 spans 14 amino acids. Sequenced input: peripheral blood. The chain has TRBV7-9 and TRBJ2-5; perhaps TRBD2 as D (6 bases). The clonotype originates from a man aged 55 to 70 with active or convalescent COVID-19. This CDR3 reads CASSPGLSRETQYF. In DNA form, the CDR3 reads TGTGCCAGCAGCCCGGGACTCTCTAGGGAGACCCAGTACTTC.